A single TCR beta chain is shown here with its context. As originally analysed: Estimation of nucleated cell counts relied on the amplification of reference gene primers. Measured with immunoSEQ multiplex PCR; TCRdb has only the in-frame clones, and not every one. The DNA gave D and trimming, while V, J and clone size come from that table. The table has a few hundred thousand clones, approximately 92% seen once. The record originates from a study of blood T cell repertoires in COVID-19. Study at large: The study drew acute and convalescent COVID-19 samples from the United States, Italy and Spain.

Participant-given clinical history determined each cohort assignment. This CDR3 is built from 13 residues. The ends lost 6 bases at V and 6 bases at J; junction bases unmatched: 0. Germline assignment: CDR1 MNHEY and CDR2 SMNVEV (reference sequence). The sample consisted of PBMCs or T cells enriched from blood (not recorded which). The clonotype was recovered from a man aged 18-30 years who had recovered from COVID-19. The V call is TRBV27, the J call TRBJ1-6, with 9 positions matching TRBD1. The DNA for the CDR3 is TGTGCCAGCAGGGGACAGGGTAATTCACCCCTCCACTTT. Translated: CASRGQGNSPLHF.